This TCR beta chain was documented in a study of blood T cell repertoires in COVID-19. As for the study in general: Acute and convalescent COVID-19 specimens originated in the United States, Italy and Spain.

This CDR3 contains 14 residues. Per the germline V gene, CDR1 is SGHNT and CDR2 is YYREEE (reference sequence). With 4 bases clipped from V and 7 bases from J, the junction kept 6 bases outside the gene matches. Measured with immunoSEQ multiplex PCR; TCRdb has only the in-frame clones, and not every one. This sample has 100,000 or so clones, with 91% found just once. The gene calls are TRBV5-4 and TRBJ1-2; 11 bases agree with TRBD1. Sequencing used peripheral blood. This TCR was sampled from a man aged 55 to 69 with acute or convalescent COVID-19. This CDR3 reads CASSLKGQGAGYTF. The CDR3 region has the DNA TGTGCCAGCAGCCTAAAAGGACAGGGGGCTGGCTACACCTTC.